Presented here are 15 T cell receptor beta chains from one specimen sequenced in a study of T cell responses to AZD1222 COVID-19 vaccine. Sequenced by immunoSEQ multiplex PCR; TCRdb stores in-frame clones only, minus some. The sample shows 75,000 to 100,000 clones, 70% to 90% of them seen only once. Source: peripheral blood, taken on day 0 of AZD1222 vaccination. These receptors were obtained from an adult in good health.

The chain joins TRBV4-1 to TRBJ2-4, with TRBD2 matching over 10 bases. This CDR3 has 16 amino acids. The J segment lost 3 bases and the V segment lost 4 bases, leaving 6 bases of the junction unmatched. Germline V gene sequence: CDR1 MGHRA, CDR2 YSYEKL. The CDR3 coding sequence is TGCGCCAGCAGCCTTCTAGCGGGGGTTGACAAAAACATTCAGTACTTC. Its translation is CASSLLAGVDKNIQYF.

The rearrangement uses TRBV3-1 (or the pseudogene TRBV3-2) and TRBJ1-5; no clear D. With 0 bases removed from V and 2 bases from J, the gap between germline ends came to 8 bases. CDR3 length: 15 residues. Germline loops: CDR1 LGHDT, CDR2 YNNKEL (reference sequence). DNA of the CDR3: TGTGCCAGCAGCCAAGAAGCAGGTCGCAATCAGCCCCAGCATTTT. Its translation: CASSQEAGRNQPQHF.

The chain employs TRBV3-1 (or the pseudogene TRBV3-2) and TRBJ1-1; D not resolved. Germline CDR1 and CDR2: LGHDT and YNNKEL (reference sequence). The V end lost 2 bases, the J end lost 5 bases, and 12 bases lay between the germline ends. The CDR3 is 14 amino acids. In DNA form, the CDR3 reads TGTGCCAGCAGCCAAAAAGGGAAGGCAACTGAAGCTTTCTTT. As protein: CASSQKGKATEAFF.

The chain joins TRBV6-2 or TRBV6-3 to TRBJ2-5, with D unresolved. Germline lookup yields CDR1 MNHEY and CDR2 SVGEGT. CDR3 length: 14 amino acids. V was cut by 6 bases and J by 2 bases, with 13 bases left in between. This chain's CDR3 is CASSRSALQETQYF. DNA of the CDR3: TGTGCCAGCAGCCGGAGCGCGCTGCAAGAGACCCAGTACTTC.

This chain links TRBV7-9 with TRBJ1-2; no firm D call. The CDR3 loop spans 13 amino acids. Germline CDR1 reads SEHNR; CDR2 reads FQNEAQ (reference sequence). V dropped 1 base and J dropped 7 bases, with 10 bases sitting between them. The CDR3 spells CASSLVPGFGYTF. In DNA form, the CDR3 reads TGTGCCAGCAGCTTAGTTCCCGGCTTTGGCTACACCTTC.

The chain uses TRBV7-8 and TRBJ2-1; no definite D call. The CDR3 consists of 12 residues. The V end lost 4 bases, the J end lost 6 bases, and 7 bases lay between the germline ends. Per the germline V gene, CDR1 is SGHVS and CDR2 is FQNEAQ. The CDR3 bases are TGTGCCAGCAGCTCCGGCGGCAATGAGCAGTTCTTC. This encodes CASSSGGNEQFF.

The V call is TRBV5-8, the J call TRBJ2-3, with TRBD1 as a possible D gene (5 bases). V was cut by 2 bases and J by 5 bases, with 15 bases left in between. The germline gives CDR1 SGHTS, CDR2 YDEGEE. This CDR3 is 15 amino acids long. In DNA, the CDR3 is TGTGCCAGCAGCTTTCTAAGCAGGGCTGAAGATACGCAGTATTTT. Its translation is CASSFLSRAEDTQYF.

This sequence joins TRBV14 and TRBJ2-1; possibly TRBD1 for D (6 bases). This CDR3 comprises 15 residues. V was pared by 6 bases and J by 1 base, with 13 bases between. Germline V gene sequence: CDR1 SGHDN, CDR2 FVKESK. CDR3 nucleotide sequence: TGTGCCAGCAGTCAACAGGGAATATCCTACAATGAGCAGTTCTTC. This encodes CASSQQGISYNEQFF. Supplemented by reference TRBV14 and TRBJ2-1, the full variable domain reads EAGVTQFPSHSVIEKGQTVTLRCDPISGHDNLYWYRRVMGKEIKFLLHFVKESKQDESGMPNNRFLAERTGGTYSTLKVQPAELEDSGVYFCASSQQGISYNEQFFGPGTRLTVL.

The CDR3 DNA reads TGTGCCAGCAGTGAAACCGAGAGCTCTGGAAACACCATATATTTT. This sequence encodes CASSETESSGNTIYF. The chain is built from TRBV2 and TRBJ1-3; D is ambiguous. The CDR3 loop spans 15 amino acids. V shed 2 bases and J shed 0 bases, with 8 bases lying between them. CDR1 SNHLY and CDR2 FYNNEI come from the germline V gene.

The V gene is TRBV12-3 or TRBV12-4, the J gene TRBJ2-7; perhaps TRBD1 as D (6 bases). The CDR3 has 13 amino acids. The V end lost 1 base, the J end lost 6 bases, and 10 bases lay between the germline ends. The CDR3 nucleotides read TGTGCCAGCAGTTTAGAACAGGGCTCCGAGCAGTACTTC. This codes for CASSLEQGSEQYF.

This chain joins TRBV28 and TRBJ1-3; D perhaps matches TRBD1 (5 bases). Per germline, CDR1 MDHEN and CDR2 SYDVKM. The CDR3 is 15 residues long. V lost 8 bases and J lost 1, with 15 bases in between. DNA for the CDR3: TGTGCCAGCGAAAAACCCCGGGGGTCTGGAAACACCATATATTTT. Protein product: CASEKPRGSGNTIYF.

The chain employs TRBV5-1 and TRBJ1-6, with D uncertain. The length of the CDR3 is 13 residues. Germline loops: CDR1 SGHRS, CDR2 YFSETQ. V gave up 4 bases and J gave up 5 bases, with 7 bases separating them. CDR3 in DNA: TGCGCCAGCAGCGGGCAGGATAATTCACCCCTCCACTTT. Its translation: CASSGQDNSPLHF.

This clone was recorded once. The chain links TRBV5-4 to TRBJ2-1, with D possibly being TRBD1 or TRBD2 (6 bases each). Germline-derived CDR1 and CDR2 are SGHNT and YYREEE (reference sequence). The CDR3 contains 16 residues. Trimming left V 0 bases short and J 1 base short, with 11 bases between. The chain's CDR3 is CASSLEGGRSYNEQFF. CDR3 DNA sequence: TGTGCCAGCAGCTTGGAGGGGGGCCGGTCCTACAATGAGCAGTTCTTC.

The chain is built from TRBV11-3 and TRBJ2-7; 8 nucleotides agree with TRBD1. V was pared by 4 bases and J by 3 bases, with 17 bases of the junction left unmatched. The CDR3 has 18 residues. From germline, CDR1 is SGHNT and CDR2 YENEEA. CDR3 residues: CASSSRIFTGQEYYEQYF. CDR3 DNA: TGTGCCAGCAGCTCGAGAATTTTCACGGGACAGGAGTACTACGAGCAGTACTTC.

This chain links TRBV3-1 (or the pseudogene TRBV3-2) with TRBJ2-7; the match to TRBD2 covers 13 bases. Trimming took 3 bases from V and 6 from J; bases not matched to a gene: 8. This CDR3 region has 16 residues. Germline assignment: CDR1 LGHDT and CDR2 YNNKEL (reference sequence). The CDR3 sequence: CASSHLTSGGAAEQYF. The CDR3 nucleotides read TGTGCCAGCAGCCACCTCACTAGCGGGGGGGCGGCCGAGCAGTACTTC.